This record covers a single T cell receptor beta chain. This sample is part of a study of blood T cell repertoires in COVID-19. Study overall: Samples of COVID-19 (acute and convalescent) were obtained from the United States, Italy and Spain. Nucleic acid was either cDNA or gDNA, and it came from T cells, B-cell-depleted T cells, or PBMCs.

Losses at the gene ends were 6 bases for V and 7 bases for J; bases not matched to a gene: 15. Germline V gene lookup returns CDR1 SQVTM and CDR2 ANQGSEA. This CDR3 is built from 16 residues. In the original processing: Reference gene primer amplification gave nucleated cell count estimates. Data came from immunoSEQ multiplex PCR; TCRdb stores just in-frame clones and leaves some out. The V and J calls and the clone size are those of that table, but D and trimming were determined from the DNA. The sample has about 110,000 clones; 65% to 80% are singletons. The chain links TRBV29-1 to TRBJ1-5; 10 positions match TRBD1. The origin of this receptor is a human donor with acute or convalescent COVID-19. The donor label of this sample is uncertain. Sequences were obtained from peripheral blood. As DNA, the CDR3 is TGCAGCGTAATTATTACCGGGACAGGGGACGGGCAGCCCCAGCATTTT. It is translated as CSVIITGTGDGQPQHF.